This is a list of T cell receptor beta chains from one sample in a study of blood T cell repertoires in COVID-19. The method was immunoSEQ multiplex PCR; TCRdb's version includes in-frame clones alone and lacks a portion of them. This table holds 250,000 or so clones, 75% to 90% found once. The sample consisted of PBMCs or T cells enriched from blood (not recorded which). The receptors stem from a woman between 45 and 60 years old who had recovered from COVID-19. Each CDR3 is given with its conserved first and last residue. A D gene is named only where the DNA matches it firmly. The listing skips clone size in some rows; elsewhere it reads once, few, many or a size class.

d_call	v_call	j_call	clone_size	cdr3_nt	cdr3_aa
NA	TRBV18	TRBJ2-3	NA	TGTGCCAGCTCACTAACAGCATCTAGCACAGATACGCAGTATTTT	CASSLTASSTDTQYF
TRBD2	TRBV28	TRBJ2-7	once	TGTGCCAGCAGCGGGACTAGCGGAATTTCCTACGAGCAGTACTTC	CASSGTSGISYEQYF
NA	TRBV6-5	TRBJ1-1	few	TGTGCCAGCAGTATGACAACCCAGGGGACTGAAGCTTTCTTT	CASSMTTQGTEAFF
NA	TRBV6-5	TRBJ2-3	NA	TGTGCCAGCAGTTACTCAGAGTTGGATACGCAGTATTTT	CASSYSELDTQYF
TRBD1	TRBV7-2	TRBJ1-5	NA	TGTGCCAGCAGCTTAGAACCGGGACAGGGAGGGCAGCCCCAGCATTTT	CASSLEPGQGGQPQHF
NA	TRBV4-2	TRBJ2-4	NA	TGTGCCAGCGGGACATCCTCAAACCTAGCCAAAAACATTCAGTACTTC	CASGTSSNLAKNIQYF
NA	TRBV19	TRBJ1-5	NA	TGTGCCAGTAGTATCTACAGGGTCGGCAATCAGCCCCAGCATTTT	CASSIYRVGNQPQHF
TRBD2	TRBV28	TRBJ2-7	NA	TGTGCCAGCCAATCGACTAGCGGGGGGACCTACGAGCAGTACTTC	CASQSTSGGTYEQYF
NA	TRBV27	TRBJ1-1	NA	TGTGCCAGCAGGACATGGGGGCAGATCATGAACACTGAAGCTTTCTTT	CASRTWGQIMNTEAFF
NA	TRBV6-1	TRBJ1-1	NA	TGTGCCAGCAGTGAAGCGCAGGGATACACTGAAGCTTTCTTT	CASSEAQGYTEAFF
NA	TRBV5-1	TRBJ2-7	NA	TGCGCCAGCAGCTTGCGGTCGACAAACTACGAGCAGTACTTC	CASSLRSTNYEQYF
NA	TRBV19	TRBJ2-7	NA	TGTGCCAGCGGGAGTCGACAGAACTACGAGCAGTACTTC	CASGSRQNYEQYF
TRBD1	TRBV18	TRBJ2-1	NA	TGTGCCAGCTCACCCGGGACAGGGGAATTGATTGAGCAGTTCTTC	CASSPGTGELIEQFF
TRBD2	TRBV3-1/TRBV3-2	TRBJ2-2	NA	TGTGCCAGCAGCCAAGATCTAGCGGGAGTGTCGACCGGGGAGCTGTTTTTT	CASSQDLAGVSTGELFF
TRBD2	TRBV19	TRBJ2-2	NA	TGTGCCAGTTCCCCTCGGAGACTAGCGGGAGAATCGAACACCGGGGAGCTGTTTTTT	CASSPRRLAGESNTGELFF
TRBD2	TRBV11-2	TRBJ2-1	NA	TGTGCCAGCAGCTCTACTAGCGGGACTAATGAGCAGTTCTTC	CASSSTSGTNEQFF
TRBD2	TRBV15	TRBJ2-2	NA	TGTGCCACCAGCAAGACTAGCGGGGCTACCGGGGAGCTGTTTTTT	CATSKTSGATGELFF
NA	TRBV27	TRBJ1-5	NA	TGTGCCAGCAGTTTTTCAGGCAATCAGCCCCAGCATTTT	CASSFSGNQPQHF
NA	TRBV3-1/TRBV3-2	TRBJ2-5	few	TGTGCCAGCAGCCAAGATAGGGGGTTTCTGGGTGGGACCCAGTACTTC	CASSQDRGFLGGTQYF
TRBD2	TRBV7-2	TRBJ2-1	NA	TGTGCCAGCAGCTTGGGAGGACTAGCGGGAGGAGGGGCTGAGCAGTTCTTC	CASSLGGLAGGGAEQFF
NA	TRBV2	TRBJ2-1	NA	TGTGCCAGCAGTGACAACCGCGATGAGCAGTTCTTC	CASSDNRDEQFF
NA	TRBV7-9	TRBJ1-1	once	TGTGCCAGCAGCTTAATGGGGCCAAACACTGAAGCTTTCTTT	CASSLMGPNTEAFF
TRBD1	TRBV6-5	TRBJ1-2	NA	TGTGCCAGCAGTAACAGGGGGTTCTATGGCTACACCTTC	CASSNRGFYGYTF
TRBD2	TRBV9	TRBJ2-5	NA	TGTGCCAGCAGCGTAGAGGCTAGCGGGTTCCAAGAGACCCAGTACTTC	CASSVEASGFQETQYF
TRBD2	TRBV24-1	TRBJ2-3	NA	TGTGCCACCAGTGATTTAACTGGACTAGCGGGACGCACAGATACGCAGTATTTT	CATSDLTGLAGRTDTQYF
TRBD2	TRBV28	TRBJ2-7	NA	TGTGCCAGTACCTCTAGCGGGAGGCCGATCAACGAGCAGTACTTC	CASTSSGRPINEQYF
TRBD2	TRBV5-1	TRBJ2-3	NA	TGCGCCAGCAGCTGGCCTTTACTAGCGGGTAGCACAGATACGCAGTATTTT	CASSWPLLAGSTDTQYF
NA	TRBV7-2	TRBJ2-1	NA	TGTGCCAGCAGCCACCTCGCGACTCCCAACTACAATGAGCAGTTCTTC	CASSHLATPNYNEQFF
TRBD2	TRBV2	TRBJ2-3	NA	TGTGCCAGCAGTGGGGGTAGCGGGAGGACAGATACGCAGTATTTT	CASSGGSGRTDTQYF
TRBD2	TRBV7-2	TRBJ2-7	once	TGTGCCAGCAGCCCAAAGGGCCTTGGAGCGGGAGGGTCCTACGAGCAGTACTTC	CASSPKGLGAGGSYEQYF
NA	TRBV5-6	TRBJ2-3	NA	TGTGCCAGCAGCACCTCGACAGTGGGCACAGATACGCAGTATTTT	CASSTSTVGTDTQYF
NA	TRBV9	TRBJ1-3	NA	TGTGCCAGCAGCGACGGTGGAAACACCATATATTTT	CASSDGGNTIYF
NA	TRBV20-1	TRBJ1-1	NA	TGCAGTGCTATATGGGAGGCTGAAGCTTTCTTT	CSAIWEAEAFF
NA	TRBV2	TRBJ2-1	few	TGTGCCAGCAGTGAAGGGTTACTTTCAATGAGTCGGTTCTTC	CASSEGLLSMSRFF
NA	TRBV6-1	TRBJ2-4	NA	TGTGCCAGCAGTGAAGGCCTCGAGGACATTCAGTACTTC	CASSEGLEDIQYF
TRBD1	TRBV28	TRBJ1-2	NA	TGTGCCAGCAGTTCCCCGGGACAGGGAGCTTGGGGCTACACCTTC	CASSSPGQGAWGYTF
NA	TRBV28	TRBJ1-1	NA	TGTGCCACCCTTCGCGGGGGGGACACTGAAGCTTTCTTT	CATLRGGDTEAFF
TRBD1	TRBV9	TRBJ1-3	NA	TGTGCCAGCAGCGTAGTGGGACAGGGAAACACCATATATTTT	CASSVVGQGNTIYF